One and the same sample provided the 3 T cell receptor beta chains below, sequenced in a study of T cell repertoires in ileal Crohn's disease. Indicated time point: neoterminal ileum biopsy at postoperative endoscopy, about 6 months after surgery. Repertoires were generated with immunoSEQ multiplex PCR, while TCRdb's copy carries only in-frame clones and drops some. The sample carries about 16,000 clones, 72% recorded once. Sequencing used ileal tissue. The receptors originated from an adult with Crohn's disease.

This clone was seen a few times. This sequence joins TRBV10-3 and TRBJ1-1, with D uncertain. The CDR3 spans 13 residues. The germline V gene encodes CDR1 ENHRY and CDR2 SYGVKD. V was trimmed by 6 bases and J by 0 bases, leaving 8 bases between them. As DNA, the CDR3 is TGTGCCATCAGCATCAAAATGAACACTGAAGCTTTCTTT. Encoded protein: CAISIKMNTEAFF.

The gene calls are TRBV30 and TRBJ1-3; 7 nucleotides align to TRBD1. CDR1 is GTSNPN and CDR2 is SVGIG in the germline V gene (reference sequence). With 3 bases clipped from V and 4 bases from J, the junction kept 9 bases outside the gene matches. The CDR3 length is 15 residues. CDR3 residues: CAWRRGQVTGNTIYF. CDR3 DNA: TGTGCCTGGAGGAGGGGGCAGGTTACAGGAAACACCATATATTTT.

The CDR3: CASSAQGLGEKLFF. CDR3 nucleotides: TGTGCCAGCTCGGCACAGGGTCTAGGTGAAAAACTGTTTTTT. The chain is built from TRBV9 and TRBJ1-4, with a tentative D call TRBD1 (6 bases). V lost 7 bases, J lost 7 bases, and 17 bases lay in between. The CDR3 extends over 14 amino acids. In germline, CDR1 is SGDLS, CDR2 YYNGEE.